The clone carrying this TCR beta chain was found a few times. The sample belongs to a study of PD-L1 blockade in urothelial cancer. Study-level background: Most patients, about nine tenths of the roughly 30, were males with bladder-origin cancer. It was at 3 weeks (second dose) and 6 weeks after treatment start that blood was analyzed.

The trim removed 5 bases at V and 0 bases at J, leaving 9 bases unmatched. Germline lookup yields CDR1 SGHNT and CDR2 YENEEA. This CDR3 has 16 amino acids. Documented time point: peripheral blood 6 weeks after treatment start. Measured with immunoSEQ multiplex PCR; TCRdb has only the in-frame clones, and not every one. The sample has roughly 50,000 clones, approximately 80% seen once. The sequence was obtained from a man aged 65-85 years with urothelial cancer. The chain couples TRBV11-3 to TRBJ1-1; TRBD1 agrees at 7 bases. Sequencing used PBMCs, obtained around atezolizumab (anti-PD-L1) treatment. The DNA for the CDR3 is TGTGCCAGCAGCGTTTCTTACAGGGGACTGAACACTGAAGCTTTCTTT. Protein: CASSVSYRGLNTEAFF.